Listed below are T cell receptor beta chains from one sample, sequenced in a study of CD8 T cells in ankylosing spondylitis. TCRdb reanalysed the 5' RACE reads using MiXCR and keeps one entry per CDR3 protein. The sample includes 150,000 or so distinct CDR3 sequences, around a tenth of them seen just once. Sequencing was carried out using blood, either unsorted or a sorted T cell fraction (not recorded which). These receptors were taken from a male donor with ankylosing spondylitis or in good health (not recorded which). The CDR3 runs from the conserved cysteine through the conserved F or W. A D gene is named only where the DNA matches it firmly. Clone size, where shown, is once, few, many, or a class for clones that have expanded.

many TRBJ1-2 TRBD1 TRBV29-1 CSVDSTGLGNYGYTF TGCAGCGTTGACTCGACAGGGCTGGGTAACTATGGCTACACCTTC
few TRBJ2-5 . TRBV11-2 CASSDAIGSQETQYF TGTGCCAGCAGCGACGCTATTGGTTCCCAAGAGACCCAGTACTTC
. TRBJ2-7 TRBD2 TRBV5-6 CASSSPRSGSYEQYF TGTGCCAGCAGCTCCCCGAGGAGCGGGAGCTACGAGCAGTACTTC
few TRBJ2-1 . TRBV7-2 CASSLEMAGWYNEQFF TGTGCCAGCAGCTTAGAAATGGCGGGCTGGTACAATGAGCAGTTCTTC
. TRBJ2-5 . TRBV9 CASSGGSHKETQYF TGTGCCAGCAGCGGGGGATCGCATAAAGAGACCCAGTACTTC
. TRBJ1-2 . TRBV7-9 CASSLQGGGYGYTF TGTGCCAGCAGCTTACAGGGAGGGGGCTATGGCTACACCTTC
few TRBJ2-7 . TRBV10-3 CAISTRLGSSYEQYF TGTGCCATCAGCACCCGACTCGGAAGCTCCTACGAGCAGTACTTC
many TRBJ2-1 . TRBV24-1 CATSDSSGLSYNEQFF TGTGCCACCAGTGATTCAAGCGGGCTATCCTACAATGAGCAGTTCTTC
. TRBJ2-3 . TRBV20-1 CCARAGREWSGTQYF TGCTGTGCTAGAGCCGGCAGGGAGTGGAGTGGTACGCAGTATTTT
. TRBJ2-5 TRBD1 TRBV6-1 CASKTRTGQETQYF TGTGCCAGCAAGACCCGGACAGGCCAAGAGACCCAGTACTTC
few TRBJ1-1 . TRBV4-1 CASSQDRGGHTEAFF TGCGCCAGCAGCCAAGATCGGGGGGGCCACACTGAAGCTTTCTTT
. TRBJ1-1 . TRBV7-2 CASSLGAQGTEAFF TGTGCCAGCAGCTTAGGGGCCCAGGGCACTGAAGCTTTCTTT
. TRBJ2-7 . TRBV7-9 CASAFGTASYEQYF TGTGCCAGCGCCTTCGGGACGGCCTCCTACGAGCAGTACTTC
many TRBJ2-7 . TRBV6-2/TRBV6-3 CASSYSRTDRTYEQYF TGTGCCAGCAGTTACTCGAGGACAGACCGGACCTACGAGCAGTACTTC
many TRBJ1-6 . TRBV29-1 CSVGDQGSPLHF TGCAGCGTTGGGGACCAGGGATCACCCCTCCACTTT
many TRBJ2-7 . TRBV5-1 CASSLVGDSREQYF TGCGCCAGCAGCTTGGTGGGGGACTCCCGCGAGCAGTACTTC
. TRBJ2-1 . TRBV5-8 CASSWATRGDYNEQFF TGTGCCAGCAGCTGGGCTACTAGGGGAGACTACAATGAGCAGTTCTTC
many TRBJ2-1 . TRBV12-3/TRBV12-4 CASSLVTTYNEQFF TGTGCCAGCAGTTTAGTGACTACTTACAATGAGCAGTTCTTC
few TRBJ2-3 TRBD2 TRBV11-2 CASSFKMAASGAVNTDTQYF TGTGCCAGCAGCTTTAAGATGGCGGCTAGCGGGGCGGTCAACACAGATACGCAGTATTTT
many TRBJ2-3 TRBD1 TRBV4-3 CASSHGTGDTDTQYF TGCGCCAGCAGCCACGGGACAGGGGACACAGATACGCAGTATTTT
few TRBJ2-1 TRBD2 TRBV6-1 CASSEGTSGVYEQFF TGTGCCAGCAGTGAAGGGACTAGCGGGGTTTATGAGCAGTTCTTC
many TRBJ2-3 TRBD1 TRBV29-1 CSFIKQGKDTQYF TGCAGCTTCATAAAACAGGGGAAAGATACGCAGTATTTT
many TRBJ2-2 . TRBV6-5 CASSYFSNTGELFF TGTGCCAGCAGTTACTTTTCGAACACCGGGGAGCTGTTTTTT
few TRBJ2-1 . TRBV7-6 CASTGGGNEQFF TGTGCCAGCACAGGAGGTGGCAATGAGCAGTTCTTC
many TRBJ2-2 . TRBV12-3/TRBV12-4 CASNTGKNTGELFF TGTGCCAGCAATACAGGGAAGAACACCGGGGAGCTGTTTTTT
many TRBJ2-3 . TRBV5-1 CASRPQPSTDTQYF TGCGCCAGCAGGCCCCAGCCTAGCACAGATACGCAGTATTTT
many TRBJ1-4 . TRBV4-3 CASSQGAGPKGEKLFF TGCGCCAGCAGCCAAGGTGCAGGGCCTAAAGGGGAAAAACTGTTTTTT
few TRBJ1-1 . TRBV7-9 CASSYLGGEEAFF TGTGCCAGCAGCTACCTAGGAGGAGAGGAAGCTTTCTTT
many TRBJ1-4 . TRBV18 CASSLQSGATNEKLFF TGTGCCAGCTCACTTCAGTCGGGGGCGACAAATGAAAAACTGTTTTTT
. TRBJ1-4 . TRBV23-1 CASSQSTRQGEKQLMKNCFF .
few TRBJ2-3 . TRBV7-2 CASSLGRGRGTDTQYF TGTGCCAGCAGCTTAGGTAGGGGGAGGGGCACAGATACGCAGTATTTT
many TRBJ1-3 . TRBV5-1 CASSSDTHSGNTIYF TGCGCCAGCAGTTCAGACACCCACTCTGGAAACACCATATATTTT
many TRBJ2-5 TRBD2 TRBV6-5 CASSSSPPTSGSTQYF TGTGCCAGCAGTTCTTCCCCCCCGACTAGCGGGAGCACCCAGTACTTC
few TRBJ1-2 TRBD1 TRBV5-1 CASSWTQGTGGYTF TGCGCCAGCAGCTGGACACAGGGGACCGGTGGCTACACCTTC
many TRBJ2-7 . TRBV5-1 CASSGVYEQYF TGCGCCAGCTCAGGGGTCTACGAGCAGTACTTC
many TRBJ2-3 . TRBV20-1 CSARDVRGGAGADTQYF TGCAGTGCTAGAGATGTCAGGGGGGGGGCCGGTGCAGATACGCAGTATTTT
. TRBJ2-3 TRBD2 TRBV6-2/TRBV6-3 CASSYTAGATQYF TGTGCCAGCAGTTATACAGCGGGGGCTACGCAGTATTTT
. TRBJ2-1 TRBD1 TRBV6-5 CASSYRDRGRGEQFF TGTGCCAGCAGTTACCGGGACAGGGGGCGAGGAGAGCAGTTCTTC
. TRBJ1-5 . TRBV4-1 CASSQEAGRSNQPRHF TGCGCCAGCAGCCAAGAGGCGGGGAGAAGCAATCAGCCCCGGCATTTT
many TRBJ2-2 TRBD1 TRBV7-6 CASRMTGGTGELFF TGTGCCAGCAGGATGACAGGGGGTACCGGGGAGCTGTTTTTT
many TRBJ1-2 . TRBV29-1 CSVDSPGAVYNYGYTF TGCAGCGTTGATAGCCCAGGGGCCGTCTATAACTATGGCTACACCTTC
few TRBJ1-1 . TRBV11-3 CASSFSGALGTEAFF TGTGCCAGCAGCTTTTCCGGGGCCTTGGGAACTGAAGCTTTCTTT
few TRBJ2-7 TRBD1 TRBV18 CASSPLGQGGDEQYF TGTGCCAGCTCACCGTTAGGACAGGGGGGAGACGAGCAGTACTTC
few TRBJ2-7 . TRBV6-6 CASSQMSSEQYF TGTGCCAGCAGTCAAATGTCTAGCGAGCAGTACTTC
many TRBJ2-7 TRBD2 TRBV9 CASSVSGLAGVTEQYF TGTGCCAGCAGCGTCTCTGGACTAGCGGGAGTTACTGAGCAGTACTTC
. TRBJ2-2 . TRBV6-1 CASSPPIAGTGELFF TGTGCCAGCAGTCCACCAATAGCTGGGACCGGGGAGCTGTTTTTT
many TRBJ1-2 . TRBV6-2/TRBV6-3 CASSYAGRGYTF TGTGCCAGCAGTTACGCCGGTAGGGGCTACACCTTC
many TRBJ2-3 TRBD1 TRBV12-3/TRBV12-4 CASRRTGDTQYF TGTGCCAGCAGACGGACAGGGGATACGCAGTATTTT
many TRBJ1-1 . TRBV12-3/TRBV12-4 CASFEKIEMNTEAFF TGTGCCAGCTTCGAGAAGATCGAGATGAACACTGAAGCTTTCTTT
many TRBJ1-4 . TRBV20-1 CSARKTGRKEKLFF TGCAGTGCTAGAAAAACAGGGCGGAAGGAAAAACTGTTTTTT
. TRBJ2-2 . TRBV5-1 CASSPGAWYTGELFF TGCGCCAGCAGCCCAGGGGCCTGGTACACCGGGGAGCTGTTTTTT
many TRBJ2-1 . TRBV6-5 CASRKTHEQFF TGTGCCAGCAGGAAAACCCATGAGCAGTTCTTC
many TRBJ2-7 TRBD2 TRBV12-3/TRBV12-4 CASSLGTSVSEQYF TGTGCCAGCAGTTTGGGGACTAGCGTAAGCGAGCAGTACTTC
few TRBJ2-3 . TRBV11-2 CASSFQSGDTQYF TGTGCCAGCAGCTTTCAGTCGGGGGATACGCAGTATTTT
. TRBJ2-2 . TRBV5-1 CASSLVFDGELFF TGCGCCAGCAGCTTGGTGTTTGACGGGGAGCTGTTTTTT
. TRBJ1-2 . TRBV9 CASSVDFGGGLSGYTF TGTGCCAGCAGCGTAGATTTCGGGGGAGGCCTCTCTGGCTACACCTTC
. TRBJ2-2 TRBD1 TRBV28 CASMRQGFGGELFF TGTGCCAGCATGCGACAGGGGTTTGGCGGGGAGCTGTTTTTT
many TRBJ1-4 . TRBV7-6 CASSLGPSPNEKLFF TGTGCCAGCAGCTTGGGCCCCTCCCCTAATGAAAAACTGTTTTTT
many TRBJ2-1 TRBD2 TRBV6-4 CASSDSATSGRYNEQFF TGTGCCAGCAGTGACTCGGCGACTAGCGGGAGGTACAATGAGCAGTTCTTC